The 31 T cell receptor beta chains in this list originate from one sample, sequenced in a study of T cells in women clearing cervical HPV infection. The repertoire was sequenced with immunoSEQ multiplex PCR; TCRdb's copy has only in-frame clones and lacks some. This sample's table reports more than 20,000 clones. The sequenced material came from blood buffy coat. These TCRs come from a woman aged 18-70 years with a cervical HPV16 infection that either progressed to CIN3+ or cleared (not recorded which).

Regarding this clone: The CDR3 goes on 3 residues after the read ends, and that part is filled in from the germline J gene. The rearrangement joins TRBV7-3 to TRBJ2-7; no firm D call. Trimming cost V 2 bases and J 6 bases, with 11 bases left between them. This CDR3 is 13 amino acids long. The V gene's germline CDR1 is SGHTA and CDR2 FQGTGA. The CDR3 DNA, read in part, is TGTGCCAGCAGCTTATCTAATTCGGGCGAG. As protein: CASSLSNSGE. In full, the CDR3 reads CASSLSNSGEQYF.

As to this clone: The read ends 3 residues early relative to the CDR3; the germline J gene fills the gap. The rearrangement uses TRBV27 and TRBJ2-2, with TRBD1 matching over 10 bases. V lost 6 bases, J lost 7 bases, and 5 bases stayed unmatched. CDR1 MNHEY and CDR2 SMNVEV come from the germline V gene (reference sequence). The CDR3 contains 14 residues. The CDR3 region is CASSPRTGGGELFF. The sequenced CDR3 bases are TGTGCCAGCAGCCCTCGGACAGGGGGCGGGGAG.

CDR3 protein: CASSTATDTYTF. The sequenced part of the CDR3 DNA is TGTGCCAGCAGCACCGCTACAGATACC. This chain joins TRBV7-9 and TRBJ1-2, with unresolved D. Sequencing ends 3 residues short of the CDR3 end; the germline J gene provides the rest. The CDR3 consists of 12 residues. Germline V lookup: CDR1 SEHNR, CDR2 FQNEAQ (reference sequence).

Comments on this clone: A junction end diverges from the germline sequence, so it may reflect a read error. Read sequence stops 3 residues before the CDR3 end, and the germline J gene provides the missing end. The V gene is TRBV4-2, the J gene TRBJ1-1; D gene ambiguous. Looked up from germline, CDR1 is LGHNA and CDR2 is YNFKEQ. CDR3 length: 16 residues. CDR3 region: CASSQDSRGFGTEAFF. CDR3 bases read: TGCGCCAGCAGCCAAGATAGCCGGGGATTCGGCACTGAA.

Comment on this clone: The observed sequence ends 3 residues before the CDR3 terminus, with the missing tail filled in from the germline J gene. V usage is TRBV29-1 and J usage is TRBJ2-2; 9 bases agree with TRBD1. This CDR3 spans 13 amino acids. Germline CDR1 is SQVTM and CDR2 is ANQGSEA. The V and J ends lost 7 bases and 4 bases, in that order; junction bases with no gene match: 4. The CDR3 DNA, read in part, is TGCAGCGGGACAGGGGAATTCACCGGGGAG. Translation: CSGTGEFTGE. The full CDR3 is CSGTGEFTGELFF.

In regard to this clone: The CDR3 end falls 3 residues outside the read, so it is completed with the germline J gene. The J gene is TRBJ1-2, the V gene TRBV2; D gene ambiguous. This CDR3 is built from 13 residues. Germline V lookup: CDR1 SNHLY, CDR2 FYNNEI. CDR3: CASRITARSGYTF. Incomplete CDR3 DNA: TGTGCCAGCAGGATTACAGCCAGGTCCGGC.

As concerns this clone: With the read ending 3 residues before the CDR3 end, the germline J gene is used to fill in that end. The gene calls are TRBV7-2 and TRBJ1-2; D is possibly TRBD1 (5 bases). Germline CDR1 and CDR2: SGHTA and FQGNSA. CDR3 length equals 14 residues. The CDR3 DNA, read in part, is TGTGCCAGCAGCTTAGTGGGGGGTGGGAGCGGC. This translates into CASSLVGGGSG. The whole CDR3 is CASSLVGGGSGYTF.

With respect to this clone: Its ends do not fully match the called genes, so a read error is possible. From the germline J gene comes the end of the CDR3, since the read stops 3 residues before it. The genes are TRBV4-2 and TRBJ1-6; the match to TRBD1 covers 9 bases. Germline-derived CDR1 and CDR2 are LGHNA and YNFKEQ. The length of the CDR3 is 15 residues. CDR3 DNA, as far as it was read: TGCGCCAGCAGCCAGGCAACAGGGGGCGACACACCC. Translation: CASSQATGGDTP. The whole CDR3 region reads CASSQATGGDTPLHF.

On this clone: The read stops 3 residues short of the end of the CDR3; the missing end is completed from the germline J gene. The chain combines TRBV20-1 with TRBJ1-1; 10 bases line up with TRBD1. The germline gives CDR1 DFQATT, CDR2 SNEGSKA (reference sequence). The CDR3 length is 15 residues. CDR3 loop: CSARVPTGGSGTAFF. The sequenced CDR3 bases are TGCAGTGCTAGAGTTCCGACAGGGGGCAGCGGGACA.

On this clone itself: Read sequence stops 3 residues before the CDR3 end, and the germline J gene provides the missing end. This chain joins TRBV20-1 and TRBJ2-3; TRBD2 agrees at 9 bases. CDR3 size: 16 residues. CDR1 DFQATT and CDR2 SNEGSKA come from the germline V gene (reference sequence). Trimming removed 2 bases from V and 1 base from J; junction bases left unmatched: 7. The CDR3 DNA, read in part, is TGCAGTGCTAGACCCCGACTAGCGGAGGGCACAGATACG. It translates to CSARPRLAEGTDT. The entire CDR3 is CSARPRLAEGTDTQYF.

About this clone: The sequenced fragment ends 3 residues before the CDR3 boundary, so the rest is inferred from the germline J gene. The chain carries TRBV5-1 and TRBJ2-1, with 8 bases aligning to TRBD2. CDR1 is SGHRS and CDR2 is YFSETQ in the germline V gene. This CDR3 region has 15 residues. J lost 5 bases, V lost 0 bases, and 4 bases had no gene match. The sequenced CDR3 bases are TGCGCCAGCAGCTTGGGAGTAGCGGGGAACAATGAG. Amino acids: CASSLGVAGNNE. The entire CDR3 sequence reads CASSLGVAGNNEQFF.

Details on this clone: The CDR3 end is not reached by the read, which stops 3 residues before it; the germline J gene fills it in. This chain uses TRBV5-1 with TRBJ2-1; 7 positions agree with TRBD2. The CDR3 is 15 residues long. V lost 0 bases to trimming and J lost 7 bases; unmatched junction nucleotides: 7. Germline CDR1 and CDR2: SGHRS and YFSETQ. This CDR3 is CASSLEGLSENEQFF. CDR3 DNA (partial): TGCGCCAGCAGCTTGGAGGGACTATCAGAAAATGAG.

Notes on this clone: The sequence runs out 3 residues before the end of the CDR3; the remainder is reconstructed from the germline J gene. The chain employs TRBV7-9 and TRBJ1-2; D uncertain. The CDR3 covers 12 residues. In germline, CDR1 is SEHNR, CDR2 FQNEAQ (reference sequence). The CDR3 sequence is CASRETEGGYTF. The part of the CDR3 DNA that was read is TGTGCCAGCAGGGAAACAGAGGGCGGC. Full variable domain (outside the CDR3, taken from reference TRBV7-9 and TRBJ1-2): DTGVSQNPRHKITKRGQNVTFRCDPISEHNRLYWYRQTLGQGPEFLTYFQNEAQLEKSRLLSDRFSAERPKGSFSTLEIQRTEQGDSAMYLCASRETEGGYTFGSGTRLTVV.

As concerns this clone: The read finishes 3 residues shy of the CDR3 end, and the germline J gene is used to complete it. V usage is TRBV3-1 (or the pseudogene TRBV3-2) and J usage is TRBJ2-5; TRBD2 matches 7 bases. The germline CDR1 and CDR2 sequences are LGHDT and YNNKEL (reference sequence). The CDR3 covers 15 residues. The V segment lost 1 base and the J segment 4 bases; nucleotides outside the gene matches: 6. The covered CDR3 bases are TGTGCCAGCAGCCAAGGGACCGTAGCGGGAGAGACC. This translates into CASSQGTVAGET. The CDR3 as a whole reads CASSQGTVAGETQYF.

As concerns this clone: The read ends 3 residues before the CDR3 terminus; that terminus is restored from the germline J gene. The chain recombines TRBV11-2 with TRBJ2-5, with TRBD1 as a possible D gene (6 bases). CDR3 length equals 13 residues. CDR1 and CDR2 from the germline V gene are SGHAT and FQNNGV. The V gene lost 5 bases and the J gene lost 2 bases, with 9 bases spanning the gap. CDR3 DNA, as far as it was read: TGTGCCAGCAGCCGGGGACATCAAGAGACC. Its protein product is CASSRGHQET. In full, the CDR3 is CASSRGHQETQYF.

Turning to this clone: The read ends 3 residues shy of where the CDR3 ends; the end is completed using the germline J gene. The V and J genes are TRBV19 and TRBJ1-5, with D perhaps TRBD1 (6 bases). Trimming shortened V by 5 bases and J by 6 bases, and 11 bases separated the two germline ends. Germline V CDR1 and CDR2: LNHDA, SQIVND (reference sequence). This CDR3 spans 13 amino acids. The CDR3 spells CASSPGQSQPQHF. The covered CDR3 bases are TGTGCCAGTAGTCCCGGACAGTCTCAGCCC.

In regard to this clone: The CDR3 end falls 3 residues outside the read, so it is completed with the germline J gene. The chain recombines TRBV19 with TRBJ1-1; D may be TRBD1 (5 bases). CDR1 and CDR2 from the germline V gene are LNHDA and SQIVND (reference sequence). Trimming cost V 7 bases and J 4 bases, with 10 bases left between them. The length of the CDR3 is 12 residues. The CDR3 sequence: CASKAGLTEAFF. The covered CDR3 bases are TGTGCCAGTAAGGCAGGGCTCACTGAA.

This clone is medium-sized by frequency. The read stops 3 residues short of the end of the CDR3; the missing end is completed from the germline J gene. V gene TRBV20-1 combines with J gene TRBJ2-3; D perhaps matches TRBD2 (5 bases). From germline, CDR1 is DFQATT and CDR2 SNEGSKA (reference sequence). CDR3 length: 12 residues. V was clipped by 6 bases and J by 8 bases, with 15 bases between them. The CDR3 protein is CSAKRSEGTQYF. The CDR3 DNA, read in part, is TGCAGTGCAAAAAGGAGTGAGGGTACG.

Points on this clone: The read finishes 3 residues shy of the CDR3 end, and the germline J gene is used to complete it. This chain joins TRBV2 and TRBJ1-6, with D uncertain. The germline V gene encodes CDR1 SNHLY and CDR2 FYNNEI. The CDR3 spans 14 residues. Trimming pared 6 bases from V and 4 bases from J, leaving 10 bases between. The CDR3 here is CASSTGLYNSPLHF. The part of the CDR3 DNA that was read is TGTGCCAGCAGCACCGGACTTTATAATTCACCC.

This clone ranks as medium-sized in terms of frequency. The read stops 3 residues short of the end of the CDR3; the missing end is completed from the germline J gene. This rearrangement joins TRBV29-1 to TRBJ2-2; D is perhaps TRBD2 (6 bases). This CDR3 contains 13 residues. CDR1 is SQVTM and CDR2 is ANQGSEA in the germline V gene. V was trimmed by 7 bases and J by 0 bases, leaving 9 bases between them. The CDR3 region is CSAGTSNTGELFF. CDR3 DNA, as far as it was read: TGCAGCGCCGGGACTTCGAACACCGGGGAG.

The CDR3 is CALDRGGYEQYF. Incomplete CDR3 DNA: TGTGCCTTGGACAGGGGTGGTTACGAG. The chain is built from TRBV30 and TRBJ2-7; 9 bases are shared with TRBD1. Read coverage stops 3 residues before the CDR3 terminus; the germline J gene supplies the remainder. Germline V gene sequence: CDR1 GTSNPN, CDR2 SVGIG (reference sequence). The CDR3 loop spans 12 amino acids. Germline trimming cut 7 bases from V and 4 bases from J; bases unmatched to any gene: 5.

The CDR3 region is CASSASQGDTEAFF. The CDR3 DNA, read in part, is TGTGCCAGCAGTGCTTCCCAGGGGGACACTGAA. The chain uses TRBV2 and TRBJ1-1, with 7 bases identical to TRBD1. The read is 3 residues too short to cover the CDR3 end, so that end is filled in from the germline J gene. The germline V gene has CDR1 SNHLY and CDR2 FYNNEI. With 4 bases clipped from V and 3 bases from J, the junction kept 5 bases outside the gene matches. The CDR3 totals 14 residues.

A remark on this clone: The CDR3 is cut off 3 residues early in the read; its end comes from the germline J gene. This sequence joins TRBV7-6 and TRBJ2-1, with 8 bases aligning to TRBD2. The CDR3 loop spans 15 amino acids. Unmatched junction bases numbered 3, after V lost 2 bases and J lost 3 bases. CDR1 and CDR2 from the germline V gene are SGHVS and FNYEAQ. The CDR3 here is CASSLSGGHYNEQFF. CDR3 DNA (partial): TGTGCCAGCAGCTTAAGCGGGGGCCACTACAATGAG.

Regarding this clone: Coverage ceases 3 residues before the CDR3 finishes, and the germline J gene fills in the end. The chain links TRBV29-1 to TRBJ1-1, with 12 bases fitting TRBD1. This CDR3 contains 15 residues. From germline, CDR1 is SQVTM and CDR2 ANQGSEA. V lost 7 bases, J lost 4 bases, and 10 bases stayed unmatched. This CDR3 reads CSGVGTGGASTEAFF. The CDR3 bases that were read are TGCAGCGGAGTCGGGACAGGGGGCGCGAGCACTGAA.

The chain's CDR3 is CASSQEFGADEQFF. Partial CDR3 DNA: TGTGCCAGCAGCCAAGAATTCGGAGCGGATGAG. The J gene is TRBJ2-1, the V gene TRBV14, with a tentative D call TRBD2 (5 bases). The CDR3 end is not reached by the read, which stops 3 residues before it; the germline J gene fills it in. The germline gives CDR1 SGHDN, CDR2 FVKESK. This CDR3 comprises 14 residues. V lost 0 bases and J 8 bases, leaving 11 bases between the germline ends.

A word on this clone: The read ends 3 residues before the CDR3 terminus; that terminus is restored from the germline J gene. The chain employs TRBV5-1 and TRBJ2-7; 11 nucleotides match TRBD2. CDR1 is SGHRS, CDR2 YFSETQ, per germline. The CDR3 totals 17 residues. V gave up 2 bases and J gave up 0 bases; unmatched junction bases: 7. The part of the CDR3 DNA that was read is TGCGCCAGCAGCTTACCCGGGACTAGCGGCAGCTCCTACGAG. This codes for CASSLPGTSGSSYE. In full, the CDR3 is CASSLPGTSGSSYEQYF.

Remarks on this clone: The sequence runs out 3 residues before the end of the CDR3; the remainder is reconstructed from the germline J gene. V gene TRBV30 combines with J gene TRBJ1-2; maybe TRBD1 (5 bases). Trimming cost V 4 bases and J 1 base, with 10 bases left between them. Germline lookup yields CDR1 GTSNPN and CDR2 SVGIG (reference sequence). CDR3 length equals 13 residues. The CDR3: CAWTQGYNYGYTF. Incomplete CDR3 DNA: TGTGCCTGGACCCAGGGATATAACTATGGC.

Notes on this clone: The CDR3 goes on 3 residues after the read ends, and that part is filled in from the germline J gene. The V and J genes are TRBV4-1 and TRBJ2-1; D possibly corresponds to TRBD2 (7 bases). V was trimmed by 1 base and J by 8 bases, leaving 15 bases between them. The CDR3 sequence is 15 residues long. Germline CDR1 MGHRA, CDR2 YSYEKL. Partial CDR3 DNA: TGCGCCAGCAGCCAAGGTTCGTGGGAGGGGGATGAG. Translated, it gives CASSQGSWEGDE. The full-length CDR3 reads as CASSQGSWEGDEQFF.

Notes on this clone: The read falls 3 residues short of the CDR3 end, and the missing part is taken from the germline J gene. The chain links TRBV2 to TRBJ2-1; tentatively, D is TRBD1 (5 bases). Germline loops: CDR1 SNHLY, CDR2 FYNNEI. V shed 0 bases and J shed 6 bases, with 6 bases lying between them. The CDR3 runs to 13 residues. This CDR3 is CASSEAGLNEQFF. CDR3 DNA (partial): TGTGCCAGCAGTGAAGCGGGGCTCAATGAG. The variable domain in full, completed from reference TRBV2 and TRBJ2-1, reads EPEVTQTPSHQVTQMGQEVILRCVPISNHLYFYWYRQILGQKVEFLVSFYNNEISEKSEIFDDQFSVERPDGSNFTLKIRSTKLEDSAMYFCASSEAGLNEQFFGPGTRLTVL.

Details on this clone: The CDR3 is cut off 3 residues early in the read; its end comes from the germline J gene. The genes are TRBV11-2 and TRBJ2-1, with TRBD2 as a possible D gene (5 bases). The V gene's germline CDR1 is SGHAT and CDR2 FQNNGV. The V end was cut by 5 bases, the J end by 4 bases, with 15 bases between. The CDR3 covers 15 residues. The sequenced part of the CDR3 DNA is TGTGCCAGCAGCCCTAGGACTGAAAATTACAATGAG. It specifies CASSPRTENYNE. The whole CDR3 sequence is CASSPRTENYNEQFF.

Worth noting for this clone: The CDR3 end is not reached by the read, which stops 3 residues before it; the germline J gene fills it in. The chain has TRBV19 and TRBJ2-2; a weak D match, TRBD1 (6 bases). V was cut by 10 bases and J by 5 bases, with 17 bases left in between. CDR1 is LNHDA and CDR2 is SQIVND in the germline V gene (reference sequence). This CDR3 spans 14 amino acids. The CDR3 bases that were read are TGTGCCACCCTAAGACCAGGGGTGACCGGGGAG. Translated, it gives CATLRPGVTGE. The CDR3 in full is CATLRPGVTGELFF. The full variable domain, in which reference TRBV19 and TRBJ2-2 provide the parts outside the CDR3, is DGGITQSPKYLFRKEGQNVTLSCEQNLNHDAMYWYRQDPGQGLRLIYYSQIVNDFQKGDIAEGYSVSREKKESFPLTVTSAQKNPTAFYLCATLRPGVTGELFFGEGSRLTVL.